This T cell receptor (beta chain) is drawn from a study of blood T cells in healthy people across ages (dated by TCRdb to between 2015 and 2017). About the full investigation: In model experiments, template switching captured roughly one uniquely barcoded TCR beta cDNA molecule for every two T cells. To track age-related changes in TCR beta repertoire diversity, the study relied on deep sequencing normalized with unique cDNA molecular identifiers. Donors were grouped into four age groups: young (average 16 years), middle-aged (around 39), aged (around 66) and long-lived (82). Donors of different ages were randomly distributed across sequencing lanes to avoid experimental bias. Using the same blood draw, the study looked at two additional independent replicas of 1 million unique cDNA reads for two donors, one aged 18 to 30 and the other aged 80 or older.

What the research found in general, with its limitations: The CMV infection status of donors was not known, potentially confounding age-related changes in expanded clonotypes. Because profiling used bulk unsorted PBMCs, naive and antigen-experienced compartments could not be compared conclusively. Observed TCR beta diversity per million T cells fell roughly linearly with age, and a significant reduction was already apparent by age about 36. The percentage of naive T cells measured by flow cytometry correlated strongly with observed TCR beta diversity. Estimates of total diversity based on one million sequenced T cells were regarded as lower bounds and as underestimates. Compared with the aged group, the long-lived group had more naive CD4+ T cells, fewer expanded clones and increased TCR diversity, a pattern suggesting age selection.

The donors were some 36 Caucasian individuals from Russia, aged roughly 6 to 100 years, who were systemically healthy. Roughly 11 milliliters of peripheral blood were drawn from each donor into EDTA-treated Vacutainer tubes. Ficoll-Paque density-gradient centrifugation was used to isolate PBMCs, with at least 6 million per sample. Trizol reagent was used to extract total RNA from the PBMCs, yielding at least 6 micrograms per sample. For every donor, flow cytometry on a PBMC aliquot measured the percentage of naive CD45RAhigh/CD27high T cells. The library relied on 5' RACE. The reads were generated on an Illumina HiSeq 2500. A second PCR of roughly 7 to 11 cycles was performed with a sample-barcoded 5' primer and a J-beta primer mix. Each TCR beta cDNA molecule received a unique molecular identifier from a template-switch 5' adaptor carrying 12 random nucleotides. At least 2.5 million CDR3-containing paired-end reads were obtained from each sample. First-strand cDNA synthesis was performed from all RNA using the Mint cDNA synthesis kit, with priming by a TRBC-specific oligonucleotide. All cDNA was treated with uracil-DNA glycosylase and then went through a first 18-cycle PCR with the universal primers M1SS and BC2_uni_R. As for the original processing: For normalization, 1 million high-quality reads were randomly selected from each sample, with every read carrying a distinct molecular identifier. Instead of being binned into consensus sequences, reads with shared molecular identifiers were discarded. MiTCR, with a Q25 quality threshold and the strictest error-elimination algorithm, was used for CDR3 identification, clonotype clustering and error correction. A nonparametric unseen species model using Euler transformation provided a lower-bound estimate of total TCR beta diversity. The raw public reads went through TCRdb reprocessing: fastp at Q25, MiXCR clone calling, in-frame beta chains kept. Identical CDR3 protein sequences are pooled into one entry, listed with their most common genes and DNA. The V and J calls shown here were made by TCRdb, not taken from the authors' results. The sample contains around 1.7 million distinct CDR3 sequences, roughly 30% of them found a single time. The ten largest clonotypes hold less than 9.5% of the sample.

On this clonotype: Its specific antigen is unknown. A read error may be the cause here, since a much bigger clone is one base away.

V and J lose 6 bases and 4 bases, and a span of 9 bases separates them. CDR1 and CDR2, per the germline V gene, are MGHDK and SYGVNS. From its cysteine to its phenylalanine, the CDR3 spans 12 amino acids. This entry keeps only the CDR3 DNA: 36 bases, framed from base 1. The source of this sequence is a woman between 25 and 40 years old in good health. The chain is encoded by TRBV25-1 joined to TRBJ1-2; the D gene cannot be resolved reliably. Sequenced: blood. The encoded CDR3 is CASSEHGYGYTF. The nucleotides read TGTGCCAGCAGCGAGCACGGCTATGGCTACACCTTC.